This T cell receptor beta chain emerged from a study of memory CD4+ T cells and cytomegalovirus serostatus. About the study: Of the healthy Belgian adults, several were CMV seropositive and 24 seronegative.

Profiled with immunoSEQ multiplex PCR; TCRdb holds only in-frame clones, not every one. The table lists 50,000 to 65,000 clones, about three quarters of them singletons, with roughly 1.4% in the top ten. The CDR3 runs to 14 residues. Germline V gene sequence: CDR1 MDHEN, CDR2 SYDVKM. The sort gate was single viable CD3+CD4+CD8-CD45RO+ cells for memory CD4+ T cells. Total CD4+ T cells were enriched by CD4 positive selection. Study outcomes and limitations: The CMV-associated TCR signature appears largely within the CD4+ memory repertoire.

On this clone: Its antigen is undetermined.

V gene TRBV28 combines with J gene TRBJ2-5, with 7 bases aligning to TRBD1. The J call may not be correct, given that the DNA end is closer to TRBJ2-7. What was sequenced was memory CD4+ T cells from blood. The clonotype comes from an adult in good health and CMV-seropositive. The CDR3 bases are TGTGCCAGCAGGCCGACAGGGAGCTCCTACGAGCAGTACTTC. Its protein product is CASRPTGSSYEQYF.